Listed below are T cell receptor beta chains from one sample, sequenced in a study of blood T cell repertoires in COVID-19. Some clones are missing from TCRdb's copy, which holds only in-frame ones; the method was immunoSEQ multiplex PCR. The sample holds roughly 300,000 clones; about 86% are singletons and the top ten take roughly 4.2%. The sample comprised PBMCs or T cells enriched from blood (not recorded which). The receptors originated from a woman aged 40 to 50 with acute COVID-19. CDR3s include the opening cysteine and the closing phenylalanine or tryptophan. The order of the fields is V gene, clone size, J gene, D gene, CDR3 DNA, CDR3 protein. The D gene is left open where the match is weak. Size tells how often a clone was seen (once, few, many) or the class of an expanded clone, and some rows leave it out.

V gene: TRBV5-1; clone size: NA; J gene: TRBJ2-2; D gene: NA; CDR3 DNA: TGCGCCAGCAGCTTTGACAGTATCACCGGGGAGCTGTTTTTT; CDR3 protein: CASSFDSITGELFF
V gene: TRBV11-2; clone size: NA; J gene: TRBJ2-5; D gene: TRBD2; CDR3 DNA: TGTGCCAGCAGCGGCGCGGGGGGCGGGGAGACCCAGTACTTC; CDR3 protein: CASSGAGGGETQYF
V gene: TRBV7-8; clone size: few; J gene: TRBJ2-2; D gene: TRBD2; CDR3 DNA: TGTGCCAGCAGACGGACTAGTCGCAACACCGGGGAGCTGTTTTTT; CDR3 protein: CASRRTSRNTGELFF
V gene: TRBV18; clone size: NA; J gene: TRBJ2-7; D gene: TRBD1; CDR3 DNA: TGTGCCAGCTCACTAAGTTGGCAGGGGGCCAACGAGCAGTACTTC; CDR3 protein: CASSLSWQGANEQYF
V gene: TRBV4-1; clone size: NA; J gene: TRBJ1-5; D gene: NA; CDR3 DNA: TGCGCCAGCAGCCAAGTGAGAATTTCTTCGGGCAATCAGCCCCAGCATTTT; CDR3 protein: CASSQVRISSGNQPQHF
V gene: TRBV19; clone size: NA; J gene: TRBJ2-1; D gene: TRBD1; CDR3 DNA: TGTGCCAGTAGCCTTACAGGGGGCGGTGGGATCCTCTTC; CDR3 protein: CASSLTGGGGILF
V gene: TRBV29-1; clone size: NA; J gene: TRBJ2-3; D gene: TRBD2; CDR3 DNA: TGCAGCGTTCGCGGTCTGGGTGATAGCGGGAGAACAGATACGCAGTATTTT; CDR3 protein: CSVRGLGDSGRTDTQYF
V gene: TRBV27; clone size: once; J gene: TRBJ2-7; D gene: NA; CDR3 DNA: TGTGCCAGCAACCCGAGGGGGCGGGGAATAACCTACGAGCAGTACTTC; CDR3 protein: CASNPRGRGITYEQYF
V gene: TRBV6-6; clone size: NA; J gene: TRBJ1-6; D gene: TRBD1; CDR3 DNA: TGTGCCAGCAGTCGACACGCCGGGACAGGCAAAAGCGGTAATTCACCCCTCCACTTT; CDR3 protein: CASSRHAGTGKSGNSPLHF
V gene: TRBV6-5; clone size: NA; J gene: TRBJ2-7; D gene: NA; CDR3 DNA: TGTGCCAGCAGTTACTCTGGAGGGGGCCGCGAGCAGTACTTC; CDR3 protein: CASSYSGGGREQYF
V gene: TRBV18; clone size: NA; J gene: TRBJ1-1; D gene: TRBD1; CDR3 DNA: TGTGCCAGCTCCCGGGACAGGGACACTGAAGCTTTCTTT; CDR3 protein: CASSRDRDTEAFF
V gene: TRBV28; clone size: NA; J gene: TRBJ2-5; D gene: NA; CDR3 DNA: TGTGCCAGCAGTTTAGTGGGACTCGGGGAAGAGACCCAGTACTTC; CDR3 protein: CASSLVGLGEETQYF
V gene: TRBV5-1; clone size: NA; J gene: TRBJ1-4; D gene: NA; CDR3 DNA: TGCGCCAGCAGCTTGGGAGGTGGAACAACTAATGAAAAACTGTTTTTT; CDR3 protein: CASSLGGGTTNEKLFF
V gene: TRBV15; clone size: NA; J gene: TRBJ2-7; D gene: NA; CDR3 DNA: TGTGCCACCAGCGGGGGACTTTCCTACGAGCAGTACTTC; CDR3 protein: CATSGGLSYEQYF
V gene: TRBV15; clone size: NA; J gene: TRBJ2-5; D gene: NA; CDR3 DNA: TGTGCCACGGAGGGGGGGATCACAGGGTCGGAGACCCAGTACTTC; CDR3 protein: CATEGGITGSETQYF
V gene: TRBV27; clone size: NA; J gene: TRBJ2-1; D gene: NA; CDR3 DNA: TGTGCCAGCAGTTTATCCAGCGGCGCCTACAATGAGCAGTTCTTC; CDR3 protein: CASSLSSGAYNEQFF
V gene: TRBV5-1; clone size: NA; J gene: TRBJ1-1; D gene: NA; CDR3 DNA: TGCGCCAGCAGCTTGGAGCAGCCCAGGGTGAACACTGAAGCTTTCTTT; CDR3 protein: CASSLEQPRVNTEAFF
V gene: TRBV7-6; clone size: NA; J gene: TRBJ2-1; D gene: TRBD2; CDR3 DNA: TGTGCCAGCAGCCGAAAAGGAGGACGGGAGGCTAGGTATTTGGGCCATGAGCAGTTCTTC; CDR3 protein: CASSRKGGREARYLGHEQFF
V gene: TRBV9; clone size: NA; J gene: TRBJ2-2; D gene: TRBD1; CDR3 DNA: TGTGCCAGCAGCCCCCGGGCAGGGGGCCGGACCGGGGAGCTGTTTTTT; CDR3 protein: CASSPRAGGRTGELFF
V gene: TRBV7-6; clone size: NA; J gene: TRBJ1-6; D gene: TRBD1; CDR3 DNA: TGTGCCAGCAGCTTAGACAGGGGGCGCAACTCACCCCTCCACTTT; CDR3 protein: CASSLDRGRNSPLHF
V gene: TRBV4-2; clone size: NA; J gene: TRBJ1-3; D gene: TRBD1; CDR3 DNA: TGTGCCAGCAGCCAGGACAGGGGCTCTGGAAACACCATATATTTT; CDR3 protein: CASSQDRGSGNTIYF
V gene: TRBV13; clone size: NA; J gene: TRBJ2-3; D gene: NA; CDR3 DNA: TGTGCCAGCAGCTTTCGGCTGACTAGCACAGATACGCAGTATTTT; CDR3 protein: CASSFRLTSTDTQYF
V gene: TRBV3-1/TRBV3-2; clone size: NA; J gene: TRBJ1-1; D gene: NA; CDR3 DNA: TGTGCCAGCAGCCAACGATTACAGGGGAACACTGAAGCTTTCTTT; CDR3 protein: CASSQRLQGNTEAFF
V gene: TRBV12-5; clone size: NA; J gene: TRBJ2-7; D gene: NA; CDR3 DNA: TGTGCTAGTGGCCCCCCCGGGACAAGACCTGGAGATGGCGAGCAGTACTTC; CDR3 protein: CASGPPGTRPGDGEQYF
V gene: TRBV7-2; clone size: NA; J gene: TRBJ2-5; D gene: TRBD1; CDR3 DNA: TGTGCCAGCAGCCCGAGCTGGGACAGGGGAGAGACCCAGTACTTC; CDR3 protein: CASSPSWDRGETQYF
V gene: TRBV7-9; clone size: few; J gene: TRBJ2-2; D gene: TRBD2; CDR3 DNA: TGTGCCAGCAGTCGTACTAGCGGGAACACCGGGGAGCTGTTTTTT; CDR3 protein: CASSRTSGNTGELFF
V gene: TRBV15; clone size: NA; J gene: TRBJ1-4; D gene: TRBD1; CDR3 DNA: TGTGCCACCAGCACCGAGACAGGGGTACGTGAAAAACTGTTTTTT; CDR3 protein: CATSTETGVREKLFF
V gene: TRBV5-4; clone size: NA; J gene: TRBJ2-1; D gene: TRBD2; CDR3 DNA: TGTGCCAGCAGCCACAGTCTAGCGGGCGAGCCCTACAATGAGCAGTTCTTC; CDR3 protein: CASSHSLAGEPYNEQFF
V gene: TRBV14; clone size: many; J gene: TRBJ2-2; D gene: TRBD2; CDR3 DNA: TGTGCCAGCAGCCAAGATGACCTAGCGGGAGCCACCGGGGAGCTGTTTTTT; CDR3 protein: CASSQDDLAGATGELFF
V gene: TRBV28; clone size: NA; J gene: TRBJ2-7; D gene: NA; CDR3 DNA: TGTGCCAGCAGTTTTCTCCTAGACAGGTCCGAGCAGTACTTC; CDR3 protein: CASSFLLDRSEQYF
V gene: TRBV12-5; clone size: NA; J gene: TRBJ1-5; D gene: TRBD1; CDR3 DNA: TGTGCTAGTGGCCCTGGGACAGCCGATAGCAATCAGCCCCAGCATTTT; CDR3 protein: CASGPGTADSNQPQHF
V gene: TRBV7-9; clone size: NA; J gene: TRBJ2-1; D gene: NA; CDR3 DNA: TGTGCCAGCAGCTTAGCATTACAGGGCAGCTCCTACAATGAGCAGTTCTTC; CDR3 protein: CASSLALQGSSYNEQFF
V gene: TRBV28; clone size: NA; J gene: TRBJ1-1; D gene: TRBD1; CDR3 DNA: TGTGCCAGCAGTGTTAGGACAGGGTCCAACACTGAAGCTTTCTTT; CDR3 protein: CASSVRTGSNTEAFF
V gene: TRBV25-1; clone size: NA; J gene: TRBJ1-4; D gene: NA; CDR3 DNA: TGTGCCAGCAGTGATAGTATGGAGGAAAAACTGTTTTTT; CDR3 protein: CASSDSMEEKLFF
V gene: TRBV29-1; clone size: NA; J gene: TRBJ2-5; D gene: TRBD1; CDR3 DNA: TGCAGCGTCGGACAGGGGGAAGAGACCCAGTACTTC; CDR3 protein: CSVGQGEETQYF
V gene: TRBV28; clone size: few; J gene: TRBJ2-7; D gene: TRBD1; CDR3 DNA: TGTGCCAGCAGTTTCTCATACCGGGACAGGTCCTACGAGCAGTACTTC; CDR3 protein: CASSFSYRDRSYEQYF
V gene: TRBV18; clone size: once; J gene: TRBJ2-2; D gene: NA; CDR3 DNA: TGTGCCAGCTCACCGTATGCCGGGGAGCTGTTTTTT; CDR3 protein: CASSPYAGELFF
V gene: TRBV4-1; clone size: NA; J gene: TRBJ1-2; D gene: TRBD1; CDR3 DNA: TGCGCCAGCAGCCAAGTACAGGGGCTGATGAACTATGGCTACACCTTC; CDR3 protein: CASSQVQGLMNYGYTF
V gene: TRBV5-5; clone size: NA; J gene: TRBJ1-2; D gene: NA; CDR3 DNA: TGTGCCAGCAGCTCGACAGCGAGGGGCTACACCTTC; CDR3 protein: CASSSTARGYTF
V gene: TRBV2; clone size: NA; J gene: TRBJ2-3; D gene: TRBD1; CDR3 DNA: TGTGCCAGCAGACGGGACAGGGGTTCAGCAGATACGCAGTATTTT; CDR3 protein: CASRRDRGSADTQYF
V gene: TRBV27; clone size: NA; J gene: TRBJ2-7; D gene: TRBD2; CDR3 DNA: TGTGCCAGCAGTCCATCCTCACTAGCGGGGACACACGAGCAGTACTTC; CDR3 protein: CASSPSSLAGTHEQYF
V gene: TRBV28; clone size: NA; J gene: TRBJ1-4; D gene: NA; CDR3 DNA: TGTGCCAGCAGTCCAACTGATAATGAAAAACTGTTTTTT; CDR3 protein: CASSPTDNEKLFF
V gene: TRBV24-1; clone size: NA; J gene: TRBJ1-1; D gene: TRBD1; CDR3 DNA: TGTGCCACCAGTCCCACCGCCGGGACAGGGACAGGCACTGAAGCTTTCTTT; CDR3 protein: CATSPTAGTGTGTEAFF
V gene: TRBV9; clone size: NA; J gene: TRBJ1-5; D gene: NA; CDR3 DNA: TGTGCCAGCAGCCCTGGCGGGCTAGGGCAGCCCCAGCATTTT; CDR3 protein: CASSPGGLGQPQHF
V gene: TRBV18; clone size: NA; J gene: TRBJ2-2; D gene: TRBD1; CDR3 DNA: TGTGCCAGCTCACCACCTAACAGGGGATACACCGGGGAGCTGTTTTTT; CDR3 protein: CASSPPNRGYTGELFF
V gene: TRBV2; clone size: NA; J gene: TRBJ1-1; D gene: NA; CDR3 DNA: TGTGCCAGCAGGCACAGGTCCATGAACACTGAAGCTTTCTTT; CDR3 protein: CASRHRSMNTEAFF
V gene: TRBV2; clone size: NA; J gene: TRBJ1-5; D gene: NA; CDR3 DNA: TGTGCCAGCAAGGGCACAAAAGGGGGTCAGCCCCAGCATTTT; CDR3 protein: CASKGTKGGQPQHF
V gene: TRBV29-1; clone size: NA; J gene: TRBJ2-3; D gene: NA; CDR3 DNA: TGCAGCGTTGAACGTCCACAGGAAACGCGCACAGATACGCAGTATTTT; CDR3 protein: CSVERPQETRTDTQYF
V gene: TRBV4-2; clone size: NA; J gene: TRBJ2-1; D gene: TRBD1; CDR3 DNA: TGTGCCAGCAGCCCAAGACAGGGGGATGAGCAGTTCTTC; CDR3 protein: CASSPRQGDEQFF
V gene: TRBV7-8; clone size: NA; J gene: TRBJ2-1; D gene: NA; CDR3 DNA: TGTGCCAGCAGCCAAATGATGGGGCCCTACAATGAGCAGTTCTTC; CDR3 protein: CASSQMMGPYNEQFF
V gene: TRBV19; clone size: NA; J gene: TRBJ2-7; D gene: TRBD1; CDR3 DNA: TGTGCCAGTAGTGGAAGAAGGACAGGGGGCTACGAGCAGTACTTC; CDR3 protein: CASSGRRTGGYEQYF